Listed here are 32 T cell receptor beta chains from one sample, sequenced in a study of cytomegalovirus exposure and HLA in healthy donors. PCR involved 60 Vbeta and 13 Jbeta primers. Assay: immunoSEQ multiplex PCR; the TCRdb copy retains only in-frame clones and omits some. In the table there are under 200,000 clones, around 77% of which are singletons. Material: PBMCs. These receptors all come from a man aged 55 to 70 in good health and CMV-seronegative.

The chain couples TRBV19 to TRBJ2-3, with TRBD1 matching over 8 bases. Germline V gives CDR1 LNHDA, CDR2 SQIVND (reference sequence). With V trimmed by 1 base and J by 4 bases, 7 bases remained unmatched. The CDR3 has 16 residues. CDR3 sequence reads: CASSIGSGQGSDTQYF. CDR3 nucleotides: TGTGCCAGTAGTATAGGCTCTGGACAGGGTTCAGATACGCAGTATTTT.

The V and J genes are TRBV6-5 and TRBJ1-5; D is unclear. Trimming cost V 6 bases and J 3 bases, with 6 bases left between them. Germline CDR1 is MNHEY and CDR2 is SVGAGI. This CDR3 contains 12 residues. The CDR3 sequence is CASRRHNQPQHF. As DNA, the CDR3 is TGTGCCAGCAGGCGGCACAATCAGCCCCAGCATTTT.

The table lists this clone with a count of one. This rearrangement joins TRBV18 to TRBJ2-3; 8 nucleotides align to TRBD2. The length of the CDR3 is 16 residues. J was trimmed by 6 bases and V by 5 bases; bases with no gene match: 13. Per the germline V gene, CDR1 is KGHSH and CDR2 is LQKENI. Written as DNA, the CDR3 is TGTGCCAGCTCATTTGAGCGGGGGACCACAATGGATACGCAGTATTTT. This codes for CASSFERGTTMDTQYF.

Only one count was recorded for this clone. The chain has TRBV30 and TRBJ2-5; the D gene is possibly TRBD2 (6 bases). The CDR3 is made up of 13 amino acids. The V end lost 5 bases, the J end lost 7 bases, and 17 bases lay between the germline ends. The germline V gene has CDR1 GTSNPN and CDR2 SVGIG (reference sequence). The CDR3: CAWDGTLGRTQYF. CDR3 DNA: TGTGCCTGGGACGGGACTCTGGGGAGGACCCAGTACTTC.

This clone has just a few counts. CDR3 nucleotide sequence: TGTGCCAGCAGCATACAGGGGGCCGGCAATCAGCCCCAGCATTTT. Encoded protein: CASSIQGAGNQPQHF. The rearrangement uses TRBV5-4 and TRBJ1-5, with 9 nucleotides matching TRBD1. The CDR3 has 15 amino acids. CDR1 and CDR2 from the germline V gene are SGHNT and YYREEE (reference sequence). The V segment lost 4 bases and the J segment 2 bases; nucleotides outside the gene matches: 4.

This chain links TRBV5-1 with TRBJ2-2; the D is unclear. The CDR3 loop spans 16 amino acids. The germline V gene has CDR1 SGHRS and CDR2 YFSETQ. Trimming pared 0 bases from V and 1 base from J, leaving 10 bases between. The CDR3 coding sequence is TGCGCCAGCAGCTTGGCGGCAGGCCTGAACACCGGGGAGCTGTTTTTT. Amino acid sequence: CASSLAAGLNTGELFF.

The J gene is TRBJ1-2, the V gene TRBV4-3; a weak D match, TRBD1 (6 bases). Trimming removed 0 bases from V and 6 bases from J, with 20 bases in between. Germline V lookup: CDR1 LGHNA, CDR2 YSLEER. The CDR3 runs to 17 residues. The CDR3 reads CASSQDPGSGEGDGYTF. The CDR3 region has the DNA TGCGCCAGCAGCCAAGACCCAGGGTCAGGGGAGGGTGATGGCTACACCTTC.

The chain combines TRBV7-2 with TRBJ1-3; 7 bases line up with TRBD1. There are 17 residues in the CDR3. Germline loops: CDR1 SGHTA, CDR2 FQGNSA. The trim removed 4 bases at V and 3 bases at J, leaving 12 bases unmatched. CDR3 residues: CASSSLVGGLSGNTIYF. CDR3 nucleotides: TGTGCCAGCAGCTCCCTCGTAGGGGGCTTAAGTGGAAACACCATATATTTT.

Remarks on this clone: The missing conserved phenylalanine or tryptophan at the end of this CDR3 makes a read error likely. The rearrangement links TRBV2 to TRBJ1-5; TRBD1 matches at 7 bases. Germline values: CDR1 SNHLY, CDR2 FYNNEI. V gave up 6 bases and J gave up 4 bases; unmatched junction bases: 6. This CDR3 spans 14 amino acids. In DNA form, the CDR3 reads TGTGCCAGCAGAGGGGGACAGACAAATCAGCCCCAGCATCTT. Amino acids: CASRGGQTNQPQHL.

The chain links TRBV12-5 to TRBJ2-5; 9 nucleotides match TRBD1. The ends lost 3 bases at V and 1 base at J; junction bases unmatched: 12. Looked up from germline, CDR1 is LGHNT and CDR2 is FRNRAP. This CDR3 comprises 18 residues. The DNA of the CDR3 is TGTGCTAGTGGTTTCCTAGCCCGGGACAGGGATTTCCAAGAGACCCAGTACTTC. Amino acid sequence: CASGFLARDRDFQETQYF.

A note on this clone: Other DNA sequences of this sample code for an identical CDR3. The chain combines TRBV7-9 with TRBJ1-2; TRBD1 is a possible D gene (5 bases). CDR3 length: 12 amino acids. The V gene's germline CDR1 is SEHNR and CDR2 FQNEAQ (reference sequence). Trimming shortened V by 1 base and J by 7 bases, and 7 bases separated the two germline ends. The CDR3 is CASSLGQGGYTF. The CDR3 region has the DNA TGTGCCAGCAGCTTAGGGCAGGGTGGCTACACCTTC.

The chain recombines TRBV30 with TRBJ1-4; D may be TRBD1 (5 bases). The germline V and J ends were trimmed by 1 base and 4 bases, with 13 bases remaining between them. Germline V gives CDR1 GTSNPN, CDR2 SVGIG (reference sequence). This CDR3 contains 15 residues. Here the CDR3 DNA reads TGTGCCTGGAGTGCCCCGGGACTGCGTAATGAAAAACTGTTTTTT. Residues: CAWSAPGLRNEKLFF.

The V and J genes are TRBV25-1 and TRBJ2-1, with a weak D call TRBD1 (6 bases). V shed 3 bases and J shed 7 bases, with 7 bases lying between them. This CDR3 has 12 residues. Germline V gene lookup returns CDR1 MGHDK and CDR2 SYGVNS. The CDR3 nucleotides are TGTGCCAGCAGTGATCAGGGGAATGAGCAGTTCTTC. Its translation: CASSDQGNEQFF.

J is TRBJ2-7 and V is TRBV18; TRBD1 agrees at 7 bases. The CDR3 consists of 14 residues. The germline CDR1 and CDR2 sequences are KGHSH and LQKENI. V lost 1 base to trimming and J lost 4 bases; unmatched junction nucleotides: 4. CDR3 in amino acids: CASSPRGRGYEQYF. Written as DNA, the CDR3 is TGTGCCAGCTCACCACGGGGCAGGGGGTACGAGCAGTACTTC.

The chain recombines TRBV19 with TRBJ1-1, with D perhaps TRBD1 (6 bases). The CDR3 sequence is 13 residues long. Per germline, CDR1 LNHDA and CDR2 SQIVND (reference sequence). The ends were cut back, 7 bases at V and 1 base at J, with 10 bases in the middle. CDR3 DNA: TGTGCCAGTACCAAGACAGGGAACACTGAAGCTTTCTTT. It is translated as CASTKTGNTEAFF.

This chain links TRBV2 with TRBJ2-1, with D possibly being TRBD2 (6 bases). Deletions cut 5 bases from V and 10 bases from J, with 6 bases between. CDR3 length: 10 amino acids. Germline lookup yields CDR1 SNHLY and CDR2 FYNNEI. CDR3 protein: CASSREEQFF. For the CDR3, the DNA is TGTGCCAGCAGTCGGGAGGAGCAGTTCTTC.

The CDR3 region has the DNA TGTGCCAGCAGCTTCCAGGTTAACTCCTACGAGCAGTACTTC. It is translated as CASSFQVNSYEQYF. The gene calls are TRBV11-2 and TRBJ2-7; unclear D gene. CDR1 is SGHAT and CDR2 is FQNNGV in the germline V gene. This CDR3 comprises 14 residues. With 3 bases removed from V and 0 bases from J, the gap between germline ends came to 9 bases.

This clone was seen just once. The chain recombines TRBV23-1 with TRBJ2-7, with D tentatively TRBD1 (6 bases). TRBV23-1 qualifies as an ORF whose function is uncertain. The CDR3 totals 14 residues. Between the trimmed V and J ends, which lost 2 bases and 2 bases, there was a span of 10 bases. The CDR3 spells CASSQPQGPYEQYF. The CDR3, as DNA: TGCGCCAGCAGTCAACCACAGGGTCCCTACGAGCAGTACTTC.

The CDR3 sequence: CASSISGVGGYEQYF. The DNA of the CDR3 is TGTGCCAGCAGCATTAGCGGGGTTGGGGGCTACGAGCAGTACTTC. The chain combines TRBV11-2 with TRBJ2-5, with TRBD2 matching 8 bases. The closer fit of TRBJ2-7 to the DNA end suggests the J call may be wrong. The germline gives CDR1 SGHAT, CDR2 FQNNGV. CDR3 length: 15 residues.

This clone was detected a few times. The V gene is TRBV5-4, the J gene TRBJ2-7; 10 bases line up with TRBD2. The CDR3 runs to 15 residues. Looked up from germline, CDR1 is SGHNT and CDR2 is YYREEE (reference sequence). Trimming at V came to 4 bases and at J to 1 base, leaving 5 bases not matched to a gene. As DNA, the CDR3 is TGTGCCAGCAGCGCCTTAGCGGGAGGTTCCTACGAGCAGTACTTC. Translation gives CASSALAGGSYEQYF.

V usage is TRBV9 and J usage is TRBJ2-7; 9 bases are shared with TRBD1. V shed 4 bases, J shed 5 bases, and the junction held 7 bases outside the gene matches. In germline, CDR1 is SGDLS, CDR2 YYNGEE. The CDR3 is made up of 14 amino acids. CDR3 sequence: CASSLWDRAHEQYF. DNA of the CDR3: TGTGCCAGCAGCCTCTGGGACAGGGCCCACGAGCAGTACTTC.

This clone was observed a single time. J is TRBJ1-5 and V is TRBV28; no firm D call. The CDR3 sequence is 14 residues long. The germline V and J ends were trimmed by 3 bases and 1 base, with 7 bases remaining between them. In germline, CDR1 is MDHEN, CDR2 SYDVKM. Here the CDR3 DNA reads TGTGCCAGCAGTTTTTCGGGGAGCAATCAGCCCCAGCATTTT. Translated, it gives CASSFSGSNQPQHF.

This clone was seen more than once but under ten times. The chain uses TRBV4-2 and TRBJ2-5; 7 bases align to TRBD1. The J call is in doubt because the DNA end fits TRBJ2-7 better. CDR3 size: 15 residues. Looked up from germline, CDR1 is LGHNA and CDR2 is YNFKEQ. The CDR3 DNA reads as TGTGCCAGCAGCCCAACGACAGGGAAGATCCACGAGCAGTACTTC. This gives the protein CASSPTTGKIHEQYF.

V and J are TRBV28 and TRBJ2-5, with D perhaps matching TRBD2 (5 bases). There are 14 residues in the CDR3. Germline CDR1 MDHEN, CDR2 SYDVKM. The ends were cut back, 6 bases at V and 3 bases at J, with 14 bases in the middle. The CDR3 sequence is CASSPQAGKETQYF. For the CDR3, the DNA is TGTGCCAGCAGCCCCCAGGCGGGTAAAGAGACCCAGTACTTC. The full variable domain, rest sourced from reference TRBV28 and TRBJ2-5, is DVKVTQSSRYLVKRTGEKVFLECVQDMDHENMFWYRQDPGLGLRLIYFSYDVKMKEKGDIPEGYSVSREKKERFSLILESASTNQTSMYLCASSPQAGKETQYFGPGTRLLVL.

The chain employs TRBV5-1 and TRBJ1-2; 7 positions agree with TRBD1. CDR1 is SGHRS, CDR2 YFSETQ, per germline. This CDR3 is built from 14 residues. V was pared by 3 bases and J by 4 bases, with 6 bases of the junction left unmatched. The CDR3 DNA follows: TGCGCCAGCAGCTCTCAGGGGGTCGGCTATGGCTACACCTTC. Translated: CASSSQGVGYGYTF.

V is TRBV9 and J is TRBJ2-2, with D perhaps TRBD2 (6 bases). Trimming left V 0 bases short and J 2 bases short, with 11 bases between. Germline values: CDR1 SGDLS, CDR2 YYNGEE. This CDR3 has 16 residues. The CDR3, as DNA: TGTGCCAGCAGCGTAGGGAGGGAACGAAACACCGGGGAGCTGTTTTTT. Its protein is CASSVGRERNTGELFF.

The V and J genes are TRBV29-1 and TRBJ1-2; D is possibly TRBD1 (5 bases). Per germline, CDR1 SQVTM and CDR2 ANQGSEA. V lost 0 bases, J lost 4 bases, and 12 bases lay in between. The CDR3 is 14 amino acids. The CDR3 loop is CSVEDRRGGYGYTF. Here the CDR3 DNA reads TGCAGCGTTGAAGATCGCCGGGGGGGCTATGGCTACACCTTC.

This chain links TRBV19 with TRBJ2-4; D perhaps matches TRBD1 (5 bases). Germline loops: CDR1 LNHDA, CDR2 SQIVND (reference sequence). The V end was cut by 3 bases, the J end by 2 bases, with 17 bases between. The CDR3 covers 17 residues. The CDR3 spells CASSMGQGRVSKNIQYF. As DNA, the CDR3 is TGTGCCAGTAGTATGGGGCAGGGAAGGGTGTCCAAAAACATTCAGTACTTC.

There are a few counts of this clone. The V and J genes are TRBV7-2 and TRBJ1-1, with 8 positions matching TRBD1. The J segment lost 6 bases and the V segment lost 1 base, leaving 7 bases of the junction unmatched. The germline V gene encodes CDR1 SGHTA and CDR2 FQGNSA. This CDR3 is built from 15 residues. The CDR3 loop is CASSLDQGAAAEAFF. The CDR3 coding sequence is TGTGCCAGCAGCTTAGACCAGGGGGCGGCGGCTGAAGCTTTCTTT.

The chain couples TRBV13 to TRBJ1-5; the D is unclear. The CDR3 sequence is 15 residues long. V dropped 3 bases and J dropped 2 bases, with 11 bases sitting between them. In germline, CDR1 is PRHDT, CDR2 FYEKMQ (reference sequence). In DNA, the CDR3 is TGTGCCAGCAGCTTCGGAGGGAGCGGCAATCAGCCCCAGCATTTT. Its translation is CASSFGGSGNQPQHF.

This clone has only a few counts. The genes are TRBV28 and TRBJ2-5; TRBD1 matches 7 bases. The trim removed 2 bases at V and 5 bases at J, leaving 8 bases unmatched. The V gene's germline CDR1 is MDHEN and CDR2 SYDVKM. The CDR3 totals 15 residues. As DNA, the CDR3 is TGTGCCAGCAGTTTAAGCGGCAGGGGGACGGAGACCCAGTACTTC. It is translated as CASSLSGRGTETQYF.

The CDR3 sequence: CASSVVSGEGGEQFF. CDR3 bases: TGTGCCAGCAGCGTAGTTAGCGGGGAGGGGGGTGAGCAGTTCTTC. The chain links TRBV9 to TRBJ2-1; 8 nucleotides agree with TRBD2. The CDR3 sequence is 15 residues long. Germline values: CDR1 SGDLS, CDR2 YYNGEE. With V trimmed by 0 bases and J by 9 bases, 8 bases remained unmatched.